This TCR beta chain was documented in a study of technical replicates of blood from a handful of donors. Method: immunoSEQ multiplex PCR; TCRdb's copy keeps in-frame clones and lacks some. Among 60,000 to 80,000 clones listed, approximately 86% were seen once. Germline lookup yields CDR1 SGHRS and CDR2 YFSETQ. The V gene end was trimmed by 0 bases and the J gene end by 0 bases; junction bases not matched to a gene: 5. This CDR3 comprises 16 residues. This sequence was found in a human donor in good health. Some clones in this sample may be carry-over from other donors' samples. The chain has TRBV5-1 and TRBJ2-5, with 7 bases fitting TRBD1. The sample consisted of PBMCs. CDR3 sequence: CASSLEGRGYQETQYF. CDR3 in DNA: TGCGCCAGCAGCTTGGAGGGCAGGGGGTACCAAGAGACCCAGTACTTC.